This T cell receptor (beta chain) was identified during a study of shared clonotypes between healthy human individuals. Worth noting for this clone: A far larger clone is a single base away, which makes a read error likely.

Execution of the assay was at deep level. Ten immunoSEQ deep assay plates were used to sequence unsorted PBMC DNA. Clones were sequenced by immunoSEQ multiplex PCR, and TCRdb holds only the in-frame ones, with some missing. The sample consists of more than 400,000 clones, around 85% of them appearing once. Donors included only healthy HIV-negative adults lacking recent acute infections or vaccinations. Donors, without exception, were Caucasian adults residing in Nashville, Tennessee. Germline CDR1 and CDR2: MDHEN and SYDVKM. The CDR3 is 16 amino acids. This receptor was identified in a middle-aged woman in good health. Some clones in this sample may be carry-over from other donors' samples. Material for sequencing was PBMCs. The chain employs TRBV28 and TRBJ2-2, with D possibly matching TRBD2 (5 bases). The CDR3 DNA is TGTGCCAGCAGTTTTTTACGAGGGCGGAACACCGTGGAGCTGTTTTTT. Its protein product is CASSFLRGRNTVELFF.